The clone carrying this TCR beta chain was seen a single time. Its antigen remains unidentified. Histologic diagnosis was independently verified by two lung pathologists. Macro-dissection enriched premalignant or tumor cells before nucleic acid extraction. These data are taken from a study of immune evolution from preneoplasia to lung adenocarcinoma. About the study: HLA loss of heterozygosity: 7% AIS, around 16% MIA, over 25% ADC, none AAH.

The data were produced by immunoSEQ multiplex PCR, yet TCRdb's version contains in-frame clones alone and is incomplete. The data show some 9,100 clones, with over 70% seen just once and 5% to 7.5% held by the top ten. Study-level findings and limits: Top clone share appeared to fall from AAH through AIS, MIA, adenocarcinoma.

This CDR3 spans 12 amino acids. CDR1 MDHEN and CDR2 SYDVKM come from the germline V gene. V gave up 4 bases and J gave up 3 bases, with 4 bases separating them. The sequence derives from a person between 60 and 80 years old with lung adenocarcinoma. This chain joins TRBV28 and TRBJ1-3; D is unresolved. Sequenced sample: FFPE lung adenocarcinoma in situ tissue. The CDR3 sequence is CASSYGGNTIYF. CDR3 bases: TGTGCCAGCAGTTACGGTGGAAACACCATATATTTT.